This T cell receptor beta chain was identified in a study of regulatory T cells in long-lasting Graves disease. Turning to the study itself: Patients met the persistent Graves' disease definition after over 5 years of antithyroid drugs with positive TSH receptor antibodies. Whole-study findings and limits: Investigators studied peripheral blood only, not thyroid tissue. There was favoring of TRBV28, TRBJ1-2 and TRBJ2-5 in persistent disease.

Note on this clonotype: Its antigen remains unidentified. A much more abundant neighbour one base away suggests this may be a read error.

Investigators prepared the TCR beta libraries by applying iRepertoire HTBI primers and Arm-PCR of CDR3 regions. In TCRdb, the multiplex PCR reads were re-called with MiXCR into one record per CDR3 protein. This repertoire shows hundreds of thousands of distinct CDR3 sequences, around 20% found once; its top ten account for approximately 8%. Germline V gene sequence: CDR1 MDHEN, CDR2 SYDVKM. The V end lost 3 bases, the J end lost 11 bases, and 14 bases lay between the germline ends. This CDR3 has 14 residues. Noted time point: persistent/refractory GD, antithyroid drugs over 5 years with positive TRAb. There was RNA extracted from PBMCs, and the TCR library was made from it.

This material consisted of peripheral blood mononuclear cells (PBMCs), taken when the disease was refractory, from a patient treated with antithyroid drugs. The V and J genes are TRBV28 and TRBJ1-6; no definite D call. This clonotype was sampled from a female donor with Graves disease. The CDR3 DNA reads as TGTGCCAGCAGTTTTTACCAGACAAATCCACCCCTCCACTTT. Its translation: CASSFYQTNPPLHF.